This TCR beta chain was sequenced in a study of cytomegalovirus exposure and HLA in healthy donors. Background on the study: As an earlier analysis found, about 179 million T cells yielded about 120 million unique TCR beta sequences. Study conclusions and caveats: Confirmation in vitro established that a few CMV-associated chains were specific for CMV antigens. The study found most TCR sequences rare, yet found some public TCRs in many donors. Follow-up analysis later connected one missense variant in DCLRE1C with trimming of TCR beta V- and J-genes.

Trimming removed 3 bases at V and 7 bases at J, with 13 bases between. The CDR3 runs 14 residues. Germline V gene lookup returns CDR1 SEHNR and CDR2 FQNEAQ (reference sequence). A multiplex PCR was run with 60 Vbeta primers and 13 Jbeta primers. Measured with immunoSEQ multiplex PCR; TCRdb has only the in-frame clones, and not every one. Counted here are over 120,000 clones, less than 85% occurring once; the ten biggest clones make up 2.1%. In the case of this clone: Antigen unknown.

The V call is TRBV7-9, the J call TRBJ1-3; D not certain. The sample consisted of PBMCs. This clonotype was sampled from a woman aged 55-69 years in good health and CMV-seropositive. CDR3 amino acids: CASSFEGVGNTIYF. The CDR3 coding sequence is TGTGCCAGCAGCTTTGAGGGAGTTGGGAACACCATATATTTT.